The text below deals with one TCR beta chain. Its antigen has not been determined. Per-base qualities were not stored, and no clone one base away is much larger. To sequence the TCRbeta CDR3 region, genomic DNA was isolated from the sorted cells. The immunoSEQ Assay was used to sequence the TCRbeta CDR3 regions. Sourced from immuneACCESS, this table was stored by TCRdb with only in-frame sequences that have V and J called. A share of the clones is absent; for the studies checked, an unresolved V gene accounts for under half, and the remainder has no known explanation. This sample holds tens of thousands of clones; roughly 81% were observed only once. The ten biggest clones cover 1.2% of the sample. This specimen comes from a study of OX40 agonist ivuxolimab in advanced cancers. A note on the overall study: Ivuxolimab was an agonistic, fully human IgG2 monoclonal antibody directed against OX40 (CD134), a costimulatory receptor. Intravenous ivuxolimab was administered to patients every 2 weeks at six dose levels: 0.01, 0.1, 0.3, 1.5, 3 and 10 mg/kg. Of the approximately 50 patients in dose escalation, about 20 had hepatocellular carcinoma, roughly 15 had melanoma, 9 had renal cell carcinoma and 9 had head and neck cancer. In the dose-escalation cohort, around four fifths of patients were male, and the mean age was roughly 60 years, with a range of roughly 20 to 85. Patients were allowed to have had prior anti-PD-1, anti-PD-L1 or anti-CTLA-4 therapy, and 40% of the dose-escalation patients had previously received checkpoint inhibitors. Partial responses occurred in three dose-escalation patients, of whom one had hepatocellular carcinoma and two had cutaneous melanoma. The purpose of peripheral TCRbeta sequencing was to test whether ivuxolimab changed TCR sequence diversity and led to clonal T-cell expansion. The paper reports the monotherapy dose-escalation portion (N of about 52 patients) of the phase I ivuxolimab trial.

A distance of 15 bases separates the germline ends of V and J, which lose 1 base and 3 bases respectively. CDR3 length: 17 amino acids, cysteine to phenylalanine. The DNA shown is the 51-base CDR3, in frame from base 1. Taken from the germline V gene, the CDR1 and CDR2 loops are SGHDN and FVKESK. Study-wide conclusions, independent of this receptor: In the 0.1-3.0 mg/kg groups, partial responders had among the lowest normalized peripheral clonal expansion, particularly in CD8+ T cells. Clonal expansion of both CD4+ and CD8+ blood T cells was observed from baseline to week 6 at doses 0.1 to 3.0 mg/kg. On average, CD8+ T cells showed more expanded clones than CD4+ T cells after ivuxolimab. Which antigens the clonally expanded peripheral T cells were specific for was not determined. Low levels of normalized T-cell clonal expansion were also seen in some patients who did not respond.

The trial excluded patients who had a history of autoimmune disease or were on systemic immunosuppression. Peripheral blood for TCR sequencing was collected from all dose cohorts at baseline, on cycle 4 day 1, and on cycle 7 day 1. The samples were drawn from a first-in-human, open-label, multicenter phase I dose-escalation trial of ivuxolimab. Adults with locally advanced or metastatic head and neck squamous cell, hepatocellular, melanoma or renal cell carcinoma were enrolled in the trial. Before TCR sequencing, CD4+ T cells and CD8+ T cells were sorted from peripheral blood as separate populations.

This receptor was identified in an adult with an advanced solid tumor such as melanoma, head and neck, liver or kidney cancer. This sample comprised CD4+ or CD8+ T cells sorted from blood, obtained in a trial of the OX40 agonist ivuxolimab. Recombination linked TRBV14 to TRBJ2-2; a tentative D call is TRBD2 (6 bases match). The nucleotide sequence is TGTGCCAGCAGCCAAGCGGCGGGAACAGAGTACACCGGGGAGCTGTTTTTT. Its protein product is CASSQAAGTEYTGELFF.